Detailed here is one TCR beta chain. Trimming at V came to 8 bases and at J to 4 bases, leaving 7 bases not matched to a gene. CDR3 length: 14 amino acids. Germline values: CDR1 SNHLY, CDR2 FYNNEI. In the original analysis: The assay estimated nucleated cells by amplifying reference gene primers. This table comes from immunoSEQ multiplex PCR, and its TCRdb copy is limited to in-frame clones, with some not included. V and J calls plus clone size are reproduced from that table; the DNA served to infer D and trimming. This repertoire shows 540,000 or so clones, around 90% found once; its top ten account for 7.5% to 9%. These data come from a study of blood T cell repertoires in COVID-19. Whole-study context: COVID-19 samples collected from the United States, Italy and Spain covered acute and convalescent phases. T cells, B-cell-depleted T cells, or PBMCs supplied cDNA or gDNA.

The Seattle site enrolled patients during active infection and followed them longitudinally. This TCR was sampled from a woman aged 45 to 65 with COVID-19, enrolled during active disease. Specimen: peripheral blood. The chain links TRBV2 to TRBJ2-5, with 10 bases aligning to TRBD1. The DNA of the CDR3 is TGTGCCAGCCGGAGGGACAGGGGAAGAGAGACCCAGTACTTC. Its translation: CASRRDRGRETQYF. The whole variable domain, remainder taken from reference TRBV2 and TRBJ2-5, is EPEVTQTPSHQVTQMGQEVILRCVPISNHLYFYWYRQILGQKVEFLVSFYNNEISEKSEIFDDQFSVERPDGSNFTLKIRSTKLEDSAMYFCASRRDRGRETQYFGPGTRLLVL.